The clone carrying this TCR beta chain was seen many times. The study used a library that attached unique molecular identifiers to individual cDNA molecules. Each CDR3 protein is one row after TCRdb ran MiXCR on the RACE reads. The sample includes 35,000 to 50,000 distinct CDR3 sequences, about 3.7% of them seen just once. Time point here: healthy volunteer bleed at 6 weeks. It was unfractionated whole blood from which total RNA was extracted. This entry belongs to a study of human T cells and chemical hapten exposure. Germline V gene sequence: CDR1 SQVTM, CDR2 ANQGSEA. This CDR3 region has 16 residues. V lost 3 bases and J 1 base, leaving 17 bases between the germline ends.

The sample comprised whole blood. The chain has TRBV29-1 and TRBJ2-3; possible D gene TRBD2, 6 bases. This TCR derives from a human donor in good health. Some clones in this sample may be carry-over from other donors' samples. For the CDR3, the DNA is TGCAGCGTTGACGGGGGACCCCAATACGGCACAGATACGCAGTATTTT. Translated: CSVDGGPQYGTDTQYF.